The rows below give T cell receptor beta chains drawn from one sample of a study of T cell responses to AZD1222 COVID-19 vaccine. Profiling relied on immunoSEQ multiplex PCR, and the TCRdb table lists in-frame clones only, not all of them. The data contain about 110,000 clones, over 75% of them seen just once; the ten biggest clones take up around 2.5%. The sequenced sample was peripheral blood, obtained on day 0 of AZD1222 vaccination. All receptors come from an adult in good health. Each CDR3 is given without its conserved first and last residue. The order of the fields is D gene, V gene, CDR3 protein. The D gene is left open where the match is weak.

>-|TRBV2
ASSERYTQY
>TRBD2|TRBV10-2
ASSDRTSDETQY
>-|TRBV9
ASSPIIRSGDEKLF
>-|TRBV11-3
ASSLGGSQHEQF
>-|TRBV28
ASSLRQGSSGYT
>-|TRBV3-1/TRBV3-2
ASSQGHSTNTGELF
>-|TRBV4-1
ASSQDPGITDTQY
>TRBD2|TRBV10-2
ASRETSGSVYEQY
>TRBD2|TRBV10-1
ASIRASGIYEQY
>-|TRBV2
ASSLVALNEQF
>-|TRBV9
ASSVGGVAGNTIY
>-|TRBV4-2
ASSPASAGELF
>-|TRBV4-2
ASSQQETNVLT
>-|TRBV15
ATSTPKRTTGETQY
>TRBD2|TRBV11-3
ASSLSGTGEQF
>-|TRBV11-2
ASSPEIGKAGELF
>TRBD2|TRBV3-1/TRBV3-2
ASSQEGLAGGYQF
>TRBD2|TRBV18
ASSPNSGGYNEQF
>-|TRBV10-1
ASSPGQRSDTQY
>-|TRBV19
ASSIGWGKDSPLH
>-|TRBV3-1/TRBV3-2
ASSPHDIAASSYNEQF
>-|TRBV5-1
ASSWGSETQY
>TRBD2|TRBV27
ASSPGLAGVGEQF